This T cell receptor (beta chain) was obtained from a study of beta chain features in type 1 diabetes. Study details: The examined sorted cells totaled approximately 100 million across samples.

Germline V CDR1 and CDR2: GTSNPN, SVGIG (reference sequence). CDR3 size: 13 residues. The V end lost 0 bases, the J end lost 7 bases, and 10 bases lay between the germline ends. Every bit of the isolated RNA underwent reverse transcription, so sequencing read expressed TCRB transcripts. About 3.6 million reads was the average for naive, central memory and regulatory T cell samples. The protocol was immunoSEQ multiplex PCR, while the TCRdb copy is restricted to in-frame clones and leaves out a portion. The top ten clones hold under 0.6% of a sample with 150,000 to 200,000 clones, 7% to 9% of them seen once. Notes on the study in general: TCRB repertoires of naive, central memory and Treg cells appeared more similar among patients than among healthy donors. Sequencing from cDNA could over-represent high-TCR-expressing cells. In every one of the four CD4+ subsets, TCRB CDR3s were moderately but significantly shorter in Type 1 diabetes patients.

This clone was detected ten times or more. Its target is unknown. Other DNA sequences in this specimen translate into the identical CDR3. Sequenced material: central memory CD4+ T cells from blood. The receptor's source is a man younger than 30 with type 1 diabetes. The rearrangement uses TRBV30 and TRBJ1-5; D is ambiguous. The CDR3 loop reads CAWSVQDNQPQHF. The DNA of the CDR3 is TGTGCCTGGAGTGTACAAGATAACCAGCCCCAGCATTTT.